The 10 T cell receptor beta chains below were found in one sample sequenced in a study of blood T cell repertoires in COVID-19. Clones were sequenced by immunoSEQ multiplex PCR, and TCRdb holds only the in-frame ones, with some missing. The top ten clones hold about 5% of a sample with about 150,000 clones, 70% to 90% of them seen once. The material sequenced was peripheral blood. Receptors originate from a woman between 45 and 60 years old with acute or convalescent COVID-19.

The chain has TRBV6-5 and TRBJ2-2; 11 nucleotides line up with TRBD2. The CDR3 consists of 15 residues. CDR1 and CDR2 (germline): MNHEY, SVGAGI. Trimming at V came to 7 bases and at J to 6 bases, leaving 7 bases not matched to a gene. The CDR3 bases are TGTGCCAGCACCTTGACTAGCGGGGTGGCCGGGGAGCTGTTTTTT. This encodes CASTLTSGVAGELFF.

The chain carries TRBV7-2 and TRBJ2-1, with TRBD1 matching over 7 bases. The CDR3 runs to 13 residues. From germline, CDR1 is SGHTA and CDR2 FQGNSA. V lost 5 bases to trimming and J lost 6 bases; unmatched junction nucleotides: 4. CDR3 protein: CASSTGQANEQFF. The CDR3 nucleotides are TGTGCCAGCAGCACCGGACAGGCCAATGAGCAGTTCTTC. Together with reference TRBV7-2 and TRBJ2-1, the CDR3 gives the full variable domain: GAGVSQSPSNKVTEKGKDVELRCDPISGHTALYWYRQSLGQGLEFLIYFQGNSAPDKSGLPSDRFSAERTGGSVSTLTIQRTQQEDSAVYLCASSTGQANEQFFGPGTRLTVL.

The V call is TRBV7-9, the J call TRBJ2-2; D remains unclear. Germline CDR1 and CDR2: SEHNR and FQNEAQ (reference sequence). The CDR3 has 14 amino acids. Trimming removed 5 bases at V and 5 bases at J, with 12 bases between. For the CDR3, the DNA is TGTGCCAGCAGCAAACTTCAAAGTACCGGGGAGCTGTTTTTT. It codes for CASSKLQSTGELFF.

CDR3 protein: CASSLNQGTGELFF. In nucleotides, the CDR3 is TGTGCCAGCAGCTTAAACCAGGGTACCGGGGAGCTGTTTTTT. The chain combines TRBV7-9 with TRBJ2-2; weak D call: TRBD1 (5 bases). Germline assignment: CDR1 SEHNR and CDR2 FQNEAQ (reference sequence). Trimming removed 2 bases from V and 5 bases from J, with 9 bases in between. The CDR3 is 14 residues long.

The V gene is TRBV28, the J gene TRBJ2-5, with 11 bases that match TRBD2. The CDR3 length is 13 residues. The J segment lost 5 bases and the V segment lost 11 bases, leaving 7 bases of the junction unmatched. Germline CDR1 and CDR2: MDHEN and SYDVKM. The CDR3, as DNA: TGTGCCTCTATTAGCGGGGGGGCTGAGACCCAGTACTTC. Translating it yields CASISGGAETQYF.

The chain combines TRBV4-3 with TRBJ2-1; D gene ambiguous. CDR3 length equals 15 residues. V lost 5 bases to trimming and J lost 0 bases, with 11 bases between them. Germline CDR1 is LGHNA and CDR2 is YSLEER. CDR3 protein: CASSASASSYNEQFF. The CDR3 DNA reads TGCGCCAGCAGCGCAAGCGCAAGCTCCTACAATGAGCAGTTCTTC.

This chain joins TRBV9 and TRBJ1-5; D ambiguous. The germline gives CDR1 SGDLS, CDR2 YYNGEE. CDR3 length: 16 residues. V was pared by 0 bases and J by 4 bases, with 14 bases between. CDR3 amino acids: CASSVGEAGKNQPQHF. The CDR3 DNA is TGTGCCAGCAGCGTAGGGGAGGCGGGGAAGAATCAGCCCCAGCATTTT. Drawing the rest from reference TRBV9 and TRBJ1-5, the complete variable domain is DSGVTQTPKHLITATGQRVTLRCSPRSGDLSVYWYQQSLDQGLQFLIQYYNGEERAKGNILERFSAQQFPDLHSELNLSSLELGDSALYFCASSVGEAGKNQPQHFGDGTRLSIL.

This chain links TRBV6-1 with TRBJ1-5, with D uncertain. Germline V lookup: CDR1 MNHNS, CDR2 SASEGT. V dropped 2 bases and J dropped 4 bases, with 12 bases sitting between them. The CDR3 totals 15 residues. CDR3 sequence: CASSERGIGNQPQHF. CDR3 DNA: TGTGCCAGCAGTGAACGGGGTATTGGTAATCAGCCCCAGCATTTT.

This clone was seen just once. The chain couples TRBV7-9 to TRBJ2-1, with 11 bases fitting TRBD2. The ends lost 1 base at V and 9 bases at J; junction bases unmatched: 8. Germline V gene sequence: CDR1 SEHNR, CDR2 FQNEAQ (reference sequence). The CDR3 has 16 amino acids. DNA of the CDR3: TGTGCCAGCAGCTTAGTCGGTCTAGCGGGGGGATTTGAGCAGTTCTTC. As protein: CASSLVGLAGGFEQFF.

The CDR3 DNA reads as TGTGCCAGCAGCCTACAAGGACAGGGGGGGAACGAGCAGTTCTTC. Translated, it gives CASSLQGQGGNEQFF. This rearrangement joins TRBV14 to TRBJ2-1; 10 bases match TRBD1. Germline lookup yields CDR1 SGHDN and CDR2 FVKESK. There are 15 residues in the CDR3. With V trimmed by 4 bases and J by 10 bases, 10 bases remained unmatched.